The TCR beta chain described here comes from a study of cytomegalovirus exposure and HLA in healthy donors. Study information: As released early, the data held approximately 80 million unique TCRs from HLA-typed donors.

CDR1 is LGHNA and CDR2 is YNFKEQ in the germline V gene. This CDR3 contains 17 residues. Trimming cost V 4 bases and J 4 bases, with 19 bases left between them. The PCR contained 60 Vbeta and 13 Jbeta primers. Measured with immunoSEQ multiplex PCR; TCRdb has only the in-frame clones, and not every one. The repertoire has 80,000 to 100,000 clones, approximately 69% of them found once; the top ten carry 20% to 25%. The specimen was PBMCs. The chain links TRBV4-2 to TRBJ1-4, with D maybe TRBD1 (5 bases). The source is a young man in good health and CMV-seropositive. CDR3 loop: CASSPAGARSGNEKLFF. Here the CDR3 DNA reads TGTGCCAGCAGCCCTGCTGGGGCCCGAAGTGGTAATGAAAAACTGTTTTTT.